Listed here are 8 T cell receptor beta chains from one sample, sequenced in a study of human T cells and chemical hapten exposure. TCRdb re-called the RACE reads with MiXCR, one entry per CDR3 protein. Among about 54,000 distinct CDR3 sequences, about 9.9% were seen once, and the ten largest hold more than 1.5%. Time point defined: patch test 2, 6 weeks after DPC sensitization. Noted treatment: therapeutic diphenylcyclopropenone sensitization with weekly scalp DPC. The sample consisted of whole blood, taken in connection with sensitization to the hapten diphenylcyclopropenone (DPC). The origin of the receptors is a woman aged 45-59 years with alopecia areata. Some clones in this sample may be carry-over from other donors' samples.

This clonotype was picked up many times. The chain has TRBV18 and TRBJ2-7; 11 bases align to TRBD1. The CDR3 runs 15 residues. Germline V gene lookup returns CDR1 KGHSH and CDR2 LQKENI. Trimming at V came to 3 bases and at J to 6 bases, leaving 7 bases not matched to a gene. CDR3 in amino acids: CASSPWTGGFSEQYF. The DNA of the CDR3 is TGTGCCAGCTCACCGTGGACAGGGGGCTTCTCCGAGCAGTACTTC.

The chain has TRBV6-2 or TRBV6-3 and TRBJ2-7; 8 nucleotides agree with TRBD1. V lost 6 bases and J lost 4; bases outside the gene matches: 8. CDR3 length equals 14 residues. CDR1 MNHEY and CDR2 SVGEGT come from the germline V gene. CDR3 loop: CASRSGTGSYEQYF. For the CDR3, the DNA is TGTGCCAGCAGGTCCGGGACAGGCAGTTACGAGCAGTACTTC.

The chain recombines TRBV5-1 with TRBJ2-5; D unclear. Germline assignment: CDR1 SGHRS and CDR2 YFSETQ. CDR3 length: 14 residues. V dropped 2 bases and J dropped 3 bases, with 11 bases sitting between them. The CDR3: CASSFGQPKETQYF. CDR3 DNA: TGCGCCAGCAGCTTTGGGCAGCCTAAAGAGACCCAGTACTTC.

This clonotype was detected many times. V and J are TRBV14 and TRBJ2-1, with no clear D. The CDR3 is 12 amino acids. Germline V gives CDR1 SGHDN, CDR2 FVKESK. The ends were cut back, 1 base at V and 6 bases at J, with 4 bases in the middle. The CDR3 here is CASSQVINEQFF. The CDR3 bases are TGTGCCAGCAGCCAAGTGATCAATGAGCAGTTCTTC.

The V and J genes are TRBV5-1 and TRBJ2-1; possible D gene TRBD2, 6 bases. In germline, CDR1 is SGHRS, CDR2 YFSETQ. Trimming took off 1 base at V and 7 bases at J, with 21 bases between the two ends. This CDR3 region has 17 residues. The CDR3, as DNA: TGCGCCAGCAGCTTGAGCTACACTTTAGCGGACGAGAATGAGCAGTTCTTC. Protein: CASSLSYTLADENEQFF.

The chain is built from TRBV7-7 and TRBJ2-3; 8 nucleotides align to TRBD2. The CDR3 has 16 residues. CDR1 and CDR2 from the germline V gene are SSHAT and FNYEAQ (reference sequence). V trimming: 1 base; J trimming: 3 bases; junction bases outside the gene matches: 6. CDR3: CASSLDYASGTDTQYF. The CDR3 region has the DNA TGTGCCAGCAGCTTAGATTACGCTAGCGGGACAGATACGCAGTATTTT.

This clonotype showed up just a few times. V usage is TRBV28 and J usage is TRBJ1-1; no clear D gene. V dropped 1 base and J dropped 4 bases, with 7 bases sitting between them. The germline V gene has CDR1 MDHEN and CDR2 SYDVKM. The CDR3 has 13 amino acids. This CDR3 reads CASSLLSSTEAFF. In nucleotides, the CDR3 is TGTGCCAGCAGTTTATTGTCGAGCACTGAAGCTTTCTTT.

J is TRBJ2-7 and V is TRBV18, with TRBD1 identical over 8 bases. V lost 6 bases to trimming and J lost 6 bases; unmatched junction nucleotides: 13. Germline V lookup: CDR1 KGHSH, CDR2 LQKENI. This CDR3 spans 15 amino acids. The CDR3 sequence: CASSSRGTGHGEQYF. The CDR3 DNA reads TGTGCCAGCTCCTCCCGTGGGACAGGTCATGGCGAGCAGTACTTC.